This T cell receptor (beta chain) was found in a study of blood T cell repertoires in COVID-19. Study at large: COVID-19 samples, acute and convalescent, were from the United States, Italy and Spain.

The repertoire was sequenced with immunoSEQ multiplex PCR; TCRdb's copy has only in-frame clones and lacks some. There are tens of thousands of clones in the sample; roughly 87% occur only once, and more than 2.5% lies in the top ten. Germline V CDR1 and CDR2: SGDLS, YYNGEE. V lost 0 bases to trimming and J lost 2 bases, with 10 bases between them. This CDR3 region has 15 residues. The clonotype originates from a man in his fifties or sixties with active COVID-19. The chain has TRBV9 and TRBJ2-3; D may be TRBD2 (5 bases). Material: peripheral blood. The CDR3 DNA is TGTGCCAGCAGCGTAGCTGCGGGTGACACAGATACGCAGTATTTT. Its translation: CASSVAAGDTDTQYF.